This paragraph covers one T cell receptor (beta chain) sequence. Its specificity is not known. The data originate from a study of cytomegalovirus exposure and HLA in healthy donors. V lost 5 bases, J lost 10 bases, and 8 bases stayed unmatched. The CDR3 loop spans 14 amino acids. CDR1 and CDR2 from the germline V gene are SNHLY and FYNNEI. The primer mix had 60 Vbeta and 13 Jbeta primers. Assay: immunoSEQ multiplex PCR; the TCRdb copy retains only in-frame clones and omits some. In the table there are fewer than 200,000 clones, 65% to 75% of which are singletons. Study-wide results and caveats: Researchers reported in a later analysis that a missense DCLRE1C variant was tied to TCR beta V- and J-gene trimming. In an earlier analysis, most TCR beta V segments were productive about 87% or about 30% of the time.

The sequence came from a human donor in good health. The chain links TRBV2 to TRBJ1-6; TRBD1 matches 7 bases. Sequencing used PBMCs. The CDR3: CASSQPTGQSPLHF. The CDR3, as DNA: TGTGCCAGCAGTCAGCCGACAGGGCAATCACCCCTCCACTTT.